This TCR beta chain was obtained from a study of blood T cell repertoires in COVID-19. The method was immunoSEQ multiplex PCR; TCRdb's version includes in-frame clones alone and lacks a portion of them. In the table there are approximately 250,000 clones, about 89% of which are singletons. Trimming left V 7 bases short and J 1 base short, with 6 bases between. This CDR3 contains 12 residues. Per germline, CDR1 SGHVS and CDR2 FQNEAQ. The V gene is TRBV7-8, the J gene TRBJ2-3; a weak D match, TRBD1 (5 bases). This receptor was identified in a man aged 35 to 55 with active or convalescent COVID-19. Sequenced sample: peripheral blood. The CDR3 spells CASKGRTDTQYF. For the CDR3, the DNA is TGTGCCAGCAAGGGGCGCACAGATACGCAGTATTTT.